The clone carrying this T cell receptor (beta chain) was counted a few times. The data were taken from a study of T cells after yellow fever vaccination. TCRdb ran MiXCR on the 5' RACE reads and lists one entry per CDR3 protein. The sample lists about 26,000 distinct CDR3 sequences; around 4.3% were seen once. This specimen consisted of PBMCs, either bulk or a sorted T-cell subset (CD4+, CD8+, memory, or dextramer-sorted; not recorded which), obtained on the day of the yellow fever booster vaccination. This clonotype was obtained from a man aged 18 to 29 who received the YFV17D yellow fever vaccine.

The CDR3 sequence is CASSYSGEEQPEEKAFF. The CDR3 DNA sequence: TGTGCCAGCAGTTACTCGGGCGAGGAACAGCCCGAGGAGAAAGCTTTCTTT. The chain combines TRBV6-5 with TRBJ1-1; no clear D. In germline, CDR1 is MNHEY, CDR2 SVGAGI. Trimming pared 0 bases from V and 9 bases from J, leaving 23 bases between. There are 17 residues in the CDR3.